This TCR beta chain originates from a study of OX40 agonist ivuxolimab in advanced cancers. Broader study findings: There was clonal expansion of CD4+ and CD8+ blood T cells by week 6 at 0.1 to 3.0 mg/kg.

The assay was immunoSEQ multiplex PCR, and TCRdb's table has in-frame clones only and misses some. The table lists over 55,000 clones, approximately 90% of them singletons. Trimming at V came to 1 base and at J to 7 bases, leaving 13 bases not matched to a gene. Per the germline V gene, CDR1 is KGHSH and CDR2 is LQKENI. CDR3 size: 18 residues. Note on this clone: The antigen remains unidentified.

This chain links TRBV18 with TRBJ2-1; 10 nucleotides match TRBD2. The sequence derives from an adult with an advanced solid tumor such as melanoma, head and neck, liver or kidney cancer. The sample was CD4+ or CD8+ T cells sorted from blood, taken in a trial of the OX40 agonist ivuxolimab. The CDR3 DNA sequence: TGTGCCAGCTCACCACGGGGCGTAGCGGGAGGAATGTTGAATGAGCAGTTCTTC. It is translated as CASSPRGVAGGMLNEQFF.